This entry lists 17 T cell receptor beta chains sequenced from one sample in a study of cytomegalovirus exposure and HLA in healthy donors. The PCR had 60 Vbeta and 13 Jbeta primers. Repertoires were generated with immunoSEQ multiplex PCR, while TCRdb's copy carries only in-frame clones and drops some. The repertoire includes some 120,000 clones, around 70% of them detected once, and 5.5% to 8.5% sits in the top ten. Sequenced input: PBMCs. The receptors stem from a man aged 35 to 55 in good health and CMV-seropositive.

The CDR3 protein is CASSYGTLGAGNTIYF. CDR3 nucleotides: TGTGCCAGCAGCTACGGGACACTTGGGGCTGGAAACACCATATATTTT. The rearrangement joins TRBV7-9 to TRBJ1-3; a possible D gene is TRBD1 (6 bases). The CDR3 spans 16 residues. Germline V lookup: CDR1 SEHNR, CDR2 FQNEAQ (reference sequence). Trimming removed 4 bases from V and 2 bases from J, with 15 bases in between.

This chain connects TRBV11-1 to TRBJ2-7; D might be TRBD1 (5 bases). The V end was cut by 4 bases, the J end by 4 bases, with 17 bases between. The length of the CDR3 is 15 residues. Germline loops: CDR1 SGHAT, CDR2 FQDESV (reference sequence). This chain's CDR3 is CASSSSTGSGYEQYF. CDR3 sequence (DNA): TGTGCCAGCAGCTCCTCTACAGGATCCGGGTACGAGCAGTACTTC. The entire variable domain, with the rest obtained from reference TRBV11-1 and TRBJ2-7, is as follows: EAEVAQSPRYKITEKSQAVAFWCDPISGHATLYWYRQILGQGPELLVQFQDESVVDDSQLPKDRFSAERLKGVDSTLKIQPAELGDSAMYLCASSSSTGSGYEQYFGPGTRLTVT.

For the CDR3, the DNA is TGCGCCAGCAGCCACCCCGGACAGGGGAGGGAGACCCAGTACTTC. It encodes CASSHPGQGRETQYF. The genes are TRBV5-1 and TRBJ2-5; TRBD1 matches 9 bases. V gave up 4 bases and J gave up 5 bases; unmatched junction bases: 9. CDR1 SGHRS and CDR2 YFSETQ come from the germline V gene. The CDR3 is made up of 15 amino acids.

This chain links TRBV4-1 with TRBJ2-1; D perhaps matches TRBD1 (5 bases). Germline CDR1 reads MGHRA; CDR2 reads YSYEKL. CDR3 length: 14 amino acids. Trimming shortened V by 1 base and J by 5 bases, and 9 bases separated the two germline ends. The CDR3 spells CASSQGGQNNEQFF. In nucleotides, the CDR3 is TGCGCCAGCAGCCAAGGGGGCCAGAACAATGAGCAGTTCTTC.

In this sample, this clone turned up a few times. V and J are TRBV7-9 and TRBJ2-6; D call uncertain. The ends were cut back, 3 bases at V and 0 bases at J, with 9 bases in the middle. Germline loops: CDR1 SEHNR, CDR2 FQNEAQ (reference sequence). The CDR3 runs to 16 residues. CDR3 loop: CASSFLVVSGANVLTF. The CDR3 coding sequence is TGTGCCAGCAGCTTCTTAGTCGTCTCTGGGGCCAACGTCCTGACTTTC.

The V call is TRBV7-9, the J call TRBJ1-1; D not certain. Trimming left V 5 bases short and J 6 bases short, with 16 bases between. The germline gives CDR1 SEHNR, CDR2 FQNEAQ (reference sequence). The CDR3 totals 14 residues. The CDR3 spells CASSPSVRGPEAFF. The CDR3 DNA reads TGTGCCAGCAGCCCATCCGTCCGGGGTCCTGAAGCTTTCTTT.

The chain recombines TRBV18 with TRBJ1-3; D uncertain. CDR1 is KGHSH, CDR2 LQKENI, per germline. The V gene lost 3 bases and the J gene lost 2 bases, with 8 bases spanning the gap. This CDR3 spans 14 amino acids. CDR3 protein: CASSPQEAGNTIYF. The CDR3 DNA reads as TGTGCCAGCTCACCCCAGGAGGCTGGAAACACCATATATTTT.

The chain uses TRBV2 and TRBJ2-7; D unclear. Trimming removed 0 bases from V and 2 bases from J, with 8 bases in between. From germline, CDR1 is SNHLY and CDR2 FYNNEI. This CDR3 comprises 14 residues. For the CDR3, the DNA is TGTGCCAGCAGTGAAGCGCGGCAGACCTACGAGCAGTACTTC. Its protein is CASSEARQTYEQYF.

In DNA form, the CDR3 reads TGTGCCTGGAGTGTAAAGGGGAGCAATCAGCCCCAGCATTTT. Translating it yields CAWSVKGSNQPQHF. The rearrangement uses TRBV30 and TRBJ1-5; TRBD1 might be the D (5 bases). This CDR3 has 14 amino acids. The germline gives CDR1 GTSNPN, CDR2 SVGIG (reference sequence). V was trimmed by 0 bases and J by 1 base, leaving 7 bases between them.

This chain joins TRBV18 and TRBJ2-7, with 9 bases matching TRBD2. Germline CDR1 is KGHSH and CDR2 is LQKENI. Germline trimming cut 0 bases from V and 2 bases from J; bases unmatched to any gene: 5. The length of the CDR3 is 16 residues. This CDR3 is CASSPPGGRVPYEQYF. The DNA of the CDR3 is TGTGCCAGCTCACCACCCGGCGGGAGGGTACCCTACGAGCAGTACTTC.

The J gene is TRBJ1-5, the V gene TRBV29-1; 9 bases match TRBD1. The CDR3 is 14 residues long. Germline V gene data show CDR1 as SQVTM and CDR2 as ANQGSEA. V gave up 6 bases and J gave up 2 bases; unmatched junction bases: 5. The CDR3 DNA reads as TGCAGCGTCCGGGACAGGGAGGGCAATCAGCCCCAGCATTTT. Its translation: CSVRDREGNQPQHF.

The V gene is TRBV28, the J gene TRBJ2-7; 8 bases agree with TRBD1. The germline gives CDR1 MDHEN, CDR2 SYDVKM. J lost 3 bases, V lost 5 bases, and 9 bases had no gene match. This CDR3 is built from 15 residues. The chain's CDR3 is CASSISPGQVYEQYF. The CDR3 region has the DNA TGTGCCAGCAGTATTTCCCCGGGACAGGTCTACGAGCAGTACTTC. Full variable domain (remainder filled in from reference TRBV28 and TRBJ2-7): DVKVTQSSRYLVKRTGEKVFLECVQDMDHENMFWYRQDPGLGLRLIYFSYDVKMKEKGDIPEGYSVSREKKERFSLILESASTNQTSMYLCASSISPGQVYEQYFGPGTRLTVT.

The chain joins TRBV11-3 to TRBJ1-1; unclear D gene. The CDR3 covers 15 residues. Per the germline V gene, CDR1 is SGHNT and CDR2 is YENEEA. V was pared by 0 bases and J by 1 base, with 9 bases between. This chain's CDR3 is CASSLDEEENTEAFF. CDR3 sequence (DNA): TGTGCCAGCAGCTTAGATGAGGAGGAGAACACTGAAGCTTTCTTT.

The V and J genes are TRBV2 and TRBJ2-5; a weak D match, TRBD1 (7 bases). The CDR3 covers 12 residues. Trimming removed 8 bases at V and 4 bases at J, with 11 bases between. Germline CDR1 reads SNHLY; CDR2 reads FYNNEI. The CDR3 sequence: CASSQGGETQYF. CDR3 nucleotides: TGTGCCAGCTCCCAGGGGGGAGAGACCCAGTACTTC.

As DNA, the CDR3 is TGTGCCAGCAGCTCCGGGAAAGGCCAAGAGACCCAGTACTTC. Its translation: CASSSGKGQETQYF. This rearrangement joins TRBV5-4 to TRBJ2-5; maybe TRBD2 (5 bases). Trimming shortened V by 3 bases and J by 1 base, and 10 bases separated the two germline ends. The CDR3 runs 14 residues. Germline assignment: CDR1 SGHNT and CDR2 YYREEE (reference sequence).

The rearrangement links TRBV19 to TRBJ2-3, with 8 bases lining up with TRBD2. Germline assignment: CDR1 LNHDA and CDR2 SQIVND (reference sequence). Trimming at V came to 5 bases and at J to 4 bases, leaving 8 bases not matched to a gene. The CDR3 sequence is 15 residues long. The chain's CDR3 is CASSSTSGSSDTQYF. CDR3 sequence (DNA): TGTGCCAGTAGTTCCACTAGCGGATCGTCAGATACGCAGTATTTT.

This clone has just one count. The gene calls are TRBV7-2 and TRBJ1-1; D may be TRBD1 (5 bases). Trimming took off 6 bases at V and 3 bases at J, with 23 bases between the two ends. CDR3 length: 17 amino acids. Germline V gene lookup returns CDR1 SGHTA and CDR2 FQGNSA. In DNA, the CDR3 is TGTGCCAGCAGTCACCGAGGTGGGGCAGGGATCTACACTGAAGCTTTCTTT. Translation: CASSHRGGAGIYTEAFF. Combining the CDR3 with reference TRBV7-2 and TRBJ1-1 gives the whole variable domain GAGVSQSPSNKVTEKGKDVELRCDPISGHTALYWYRQSLGQGLEFLIYFQGNSAPDKSGLPSDRFSAERTGGSVSTLTIQRTQQEDSAVYLCASSHRGGAGIYTEAFFGQGTRLTVV.